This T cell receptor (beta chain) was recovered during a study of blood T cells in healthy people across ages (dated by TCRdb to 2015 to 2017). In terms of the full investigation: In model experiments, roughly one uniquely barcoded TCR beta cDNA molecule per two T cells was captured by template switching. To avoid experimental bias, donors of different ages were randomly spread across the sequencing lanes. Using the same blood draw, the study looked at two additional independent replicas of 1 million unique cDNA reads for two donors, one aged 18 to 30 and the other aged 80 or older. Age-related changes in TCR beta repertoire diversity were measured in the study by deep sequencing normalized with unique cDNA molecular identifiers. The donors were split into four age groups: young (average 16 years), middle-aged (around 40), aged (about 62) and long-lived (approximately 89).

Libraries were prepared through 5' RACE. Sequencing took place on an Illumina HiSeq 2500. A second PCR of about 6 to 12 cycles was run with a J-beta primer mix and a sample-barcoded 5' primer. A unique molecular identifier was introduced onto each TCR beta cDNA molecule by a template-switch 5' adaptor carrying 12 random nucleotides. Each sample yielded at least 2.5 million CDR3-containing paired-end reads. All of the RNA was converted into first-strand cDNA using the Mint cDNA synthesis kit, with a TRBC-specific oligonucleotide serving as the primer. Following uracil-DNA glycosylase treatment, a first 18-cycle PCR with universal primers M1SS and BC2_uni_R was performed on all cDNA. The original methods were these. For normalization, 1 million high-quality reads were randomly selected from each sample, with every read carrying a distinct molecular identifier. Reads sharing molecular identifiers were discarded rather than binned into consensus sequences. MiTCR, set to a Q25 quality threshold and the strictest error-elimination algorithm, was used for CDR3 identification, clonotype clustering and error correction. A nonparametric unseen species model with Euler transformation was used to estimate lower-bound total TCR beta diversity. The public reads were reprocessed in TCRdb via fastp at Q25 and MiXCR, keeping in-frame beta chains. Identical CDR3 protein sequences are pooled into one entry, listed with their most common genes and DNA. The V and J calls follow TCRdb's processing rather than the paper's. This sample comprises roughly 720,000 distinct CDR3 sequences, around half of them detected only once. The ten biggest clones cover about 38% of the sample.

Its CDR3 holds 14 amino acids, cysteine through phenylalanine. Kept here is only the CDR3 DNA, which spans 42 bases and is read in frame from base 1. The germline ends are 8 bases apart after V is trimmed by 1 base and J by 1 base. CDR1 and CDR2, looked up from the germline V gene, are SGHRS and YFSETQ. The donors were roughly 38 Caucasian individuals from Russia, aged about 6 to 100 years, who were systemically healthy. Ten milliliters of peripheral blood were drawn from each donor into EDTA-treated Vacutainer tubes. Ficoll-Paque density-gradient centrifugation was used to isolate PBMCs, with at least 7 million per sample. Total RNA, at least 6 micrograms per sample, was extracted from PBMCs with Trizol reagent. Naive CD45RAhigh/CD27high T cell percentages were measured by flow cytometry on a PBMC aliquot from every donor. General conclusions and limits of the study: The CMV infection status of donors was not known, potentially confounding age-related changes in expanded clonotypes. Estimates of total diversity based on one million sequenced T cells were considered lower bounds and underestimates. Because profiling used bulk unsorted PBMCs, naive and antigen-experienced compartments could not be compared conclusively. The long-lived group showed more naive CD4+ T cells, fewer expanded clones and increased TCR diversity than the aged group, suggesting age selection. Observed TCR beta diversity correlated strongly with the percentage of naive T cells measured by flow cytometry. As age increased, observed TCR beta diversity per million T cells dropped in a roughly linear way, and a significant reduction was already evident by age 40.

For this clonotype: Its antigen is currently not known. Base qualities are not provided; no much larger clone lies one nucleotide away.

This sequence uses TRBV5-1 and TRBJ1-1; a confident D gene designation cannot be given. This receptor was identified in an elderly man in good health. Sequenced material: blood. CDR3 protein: CASSLNTKNTEAFF. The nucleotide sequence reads TGCGCCAGCAGCTTGAACACTAAGAACACTGAAGCTTTCTTT.